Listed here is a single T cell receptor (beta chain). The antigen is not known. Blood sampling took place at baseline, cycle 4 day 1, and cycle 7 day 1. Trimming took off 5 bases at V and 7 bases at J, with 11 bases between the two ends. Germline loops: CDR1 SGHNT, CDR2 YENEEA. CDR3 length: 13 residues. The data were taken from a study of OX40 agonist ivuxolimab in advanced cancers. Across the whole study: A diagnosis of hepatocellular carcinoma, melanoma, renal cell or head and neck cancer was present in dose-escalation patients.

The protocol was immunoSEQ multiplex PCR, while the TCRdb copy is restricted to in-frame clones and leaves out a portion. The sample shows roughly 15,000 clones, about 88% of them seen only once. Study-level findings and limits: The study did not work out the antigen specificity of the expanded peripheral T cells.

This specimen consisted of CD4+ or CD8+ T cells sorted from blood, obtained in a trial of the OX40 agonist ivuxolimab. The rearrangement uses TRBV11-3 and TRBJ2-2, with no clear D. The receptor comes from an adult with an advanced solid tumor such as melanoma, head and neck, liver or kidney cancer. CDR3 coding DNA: TGTGCCAGCAGCCCTCTTGTGGGCGGGGAGCTGTTTTTT. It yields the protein CASSPLVGGELFF.